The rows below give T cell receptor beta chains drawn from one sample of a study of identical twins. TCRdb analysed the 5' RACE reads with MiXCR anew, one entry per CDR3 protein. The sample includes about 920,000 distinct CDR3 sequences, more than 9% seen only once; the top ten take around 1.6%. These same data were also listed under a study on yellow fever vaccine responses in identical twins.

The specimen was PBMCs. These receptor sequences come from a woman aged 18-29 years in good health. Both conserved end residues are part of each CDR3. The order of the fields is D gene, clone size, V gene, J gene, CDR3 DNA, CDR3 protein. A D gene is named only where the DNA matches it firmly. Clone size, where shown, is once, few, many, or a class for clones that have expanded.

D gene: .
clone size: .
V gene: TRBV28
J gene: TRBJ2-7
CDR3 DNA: TGTGCCAGCACTTGGACGGGACCTTCCGAGCAGTACTTC
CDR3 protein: CASTWTGPSEQYF

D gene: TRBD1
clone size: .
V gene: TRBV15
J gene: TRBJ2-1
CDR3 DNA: TGTGCCACCAGCAGAGACGGGACAGGGGCCTACAATGAGCAGTTCTTC
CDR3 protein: CATSRDGTGAYNEQFF

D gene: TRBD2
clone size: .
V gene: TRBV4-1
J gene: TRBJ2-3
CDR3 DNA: TGCGCCAGCAGCCAAGATGGCGGGGGTCTGAGGGATACGCAGTATTTT
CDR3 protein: CASSQDGGGLRDTQYF

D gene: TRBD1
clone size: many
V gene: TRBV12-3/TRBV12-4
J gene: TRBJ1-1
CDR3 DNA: TGTGCCAGCAGTTTCCAACAAGGGACAGGGGGAGAAGCTTTCTTT
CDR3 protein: CASSFQQGTGGEAFF

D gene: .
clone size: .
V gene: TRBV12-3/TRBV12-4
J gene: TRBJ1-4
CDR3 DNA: TGTGCCAGCAGCCAAAGGGGGACACGGGAAAAACTGTTTTTT
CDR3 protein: CASSQRGTREKLFF

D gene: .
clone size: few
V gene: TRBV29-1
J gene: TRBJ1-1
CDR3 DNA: TGCAGCGTTGACCAGGTAAACACTGAAGCTTTCTTT
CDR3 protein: CSVDQVNTEAFF

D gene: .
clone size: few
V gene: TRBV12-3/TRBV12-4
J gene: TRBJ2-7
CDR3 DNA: TGTGCCAGCAGTCTTACAGCGTACAGCTCCTACGAGCAGTACTTC
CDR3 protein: CASSLTAYSSYEQYF

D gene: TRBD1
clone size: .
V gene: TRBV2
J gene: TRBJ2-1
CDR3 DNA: TGTGCCAGCATTAAGACAGGGGGATTCTATGAGCAGTTCTTC
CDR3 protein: CASIKTGGFYEQFF

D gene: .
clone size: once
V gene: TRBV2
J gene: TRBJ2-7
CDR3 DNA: TGTGCCAGCAGTGGTGGCAGTCCGAGCTCCTACGAGCAGTACTTC
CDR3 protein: CASSGGSPSSYEQYF

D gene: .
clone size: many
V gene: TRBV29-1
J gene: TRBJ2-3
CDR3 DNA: TGCAGCGTTCAGCTAGGTTCGCAGTATTTT
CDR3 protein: CSVQLGSQYF

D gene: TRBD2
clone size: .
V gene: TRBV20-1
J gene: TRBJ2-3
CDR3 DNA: TGCAGTGCTAGAGGAATAGCGGGAAGGGGCACAGATACGCAGTATTTT
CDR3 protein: CSARGIAGRGTDTQYF

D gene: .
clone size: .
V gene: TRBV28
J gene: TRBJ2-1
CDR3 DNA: TGTGCCAGCAGTTATATTGGGTCTGGATCGAATGAGCAGTTCTTC
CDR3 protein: CASSYIGSGSNEQFF

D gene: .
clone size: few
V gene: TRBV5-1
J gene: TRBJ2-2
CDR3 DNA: TGCGCCAGCAGCTTGGAACAGGGCCCGAACACCGGGGAGCTGTTTTTT
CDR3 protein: CASSLEQGPNTGELFF

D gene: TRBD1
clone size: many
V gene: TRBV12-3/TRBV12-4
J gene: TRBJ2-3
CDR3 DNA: TGTGCCAGCAGTTTGGGACAGGCCAGGGCAGATACGCAGTATTTT
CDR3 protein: CASSLGQARADTQYF

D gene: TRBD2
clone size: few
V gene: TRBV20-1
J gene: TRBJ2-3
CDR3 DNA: TGCAGTGTCGGGGGGTCCTCGGCAGATACGCAGTATTTT
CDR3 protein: CSVGGSSADTQYF

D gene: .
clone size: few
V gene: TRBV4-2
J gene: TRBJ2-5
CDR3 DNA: TGTGCCAGCAGCCACTTTTATGAGACCCAGTACTTC
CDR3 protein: CASSHFYETQYF

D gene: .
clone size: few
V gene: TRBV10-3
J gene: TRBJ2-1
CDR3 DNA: TGTGCCATCAGTGATGACAAGGGGAGCTCCTACAATGAGCAGTTCTTC
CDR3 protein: CAISDDKGSSYNEQFF

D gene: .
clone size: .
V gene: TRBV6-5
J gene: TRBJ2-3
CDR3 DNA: TGTGCCAGCAGTTACCACCGGGAGTTGAAAGATACGCAGTATTTT
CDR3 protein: CASSYHRELKDTQYF

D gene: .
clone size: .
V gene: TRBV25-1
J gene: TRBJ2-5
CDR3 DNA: TGTGCCAGCAGTGAAGGGATCCAGCTTAGCGAGACCCAGTACTTC
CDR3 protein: CASSEGIQLSETQYF

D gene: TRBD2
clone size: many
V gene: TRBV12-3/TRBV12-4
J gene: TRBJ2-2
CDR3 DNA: TGTGCCAGCAGTTTCTACGGCGGGGGGACGAACACCGGGGAGCTGTTTTTT
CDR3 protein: CASSFYGGGTNTGELFF

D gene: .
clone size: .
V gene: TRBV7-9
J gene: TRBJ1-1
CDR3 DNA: TGTGCCAGCAGCTTAACGGAGGGGTTCACTGAAGCTTTCTTT
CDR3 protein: CASSLTEGFTEAFF

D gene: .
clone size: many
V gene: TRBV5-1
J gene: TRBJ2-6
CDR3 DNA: TGCGCCAGCAGACACAGGGACTCTGGGGCCAACGTCCTGACTTTC
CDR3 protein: CASRHRDSGANVLTF

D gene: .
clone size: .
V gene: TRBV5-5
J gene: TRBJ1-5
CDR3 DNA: TGTGCCAGCAGCCTGGAAATCGGTCAGCCCCAGCATTTT
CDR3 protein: CASSLEIGQPQHF

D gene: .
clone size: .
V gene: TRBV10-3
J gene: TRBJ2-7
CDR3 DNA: TGTGCCATCAGTGAGCCACCCACCTACGAGCAGTACTTC
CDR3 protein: CAISEPPTYEQYF

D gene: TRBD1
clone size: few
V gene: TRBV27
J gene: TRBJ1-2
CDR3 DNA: TGTGCCAGCAGCCACCGGGACAGGGTCGCGGAGGCCTATGGCTACACCTTC
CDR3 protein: CASSHRDRVAEAYGYTF

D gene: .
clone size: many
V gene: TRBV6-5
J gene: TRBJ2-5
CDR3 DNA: TGTGCCAGCAGTACGACCCGTATGGGGACCCAGTACTTC
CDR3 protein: CASSTTRMGTQYF

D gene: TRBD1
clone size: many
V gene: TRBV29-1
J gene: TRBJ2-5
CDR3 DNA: TGCAGCGTCGGGACAGGGCATGGAGAGACCCAGTACTTC
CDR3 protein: CSVGTGHGETQYF

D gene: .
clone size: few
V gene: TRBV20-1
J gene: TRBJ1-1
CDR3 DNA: TGCAGTGCTAGAAATAATCGGGGCACTGAAGCTTTCTTT
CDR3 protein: CSARNNRGTEAFF

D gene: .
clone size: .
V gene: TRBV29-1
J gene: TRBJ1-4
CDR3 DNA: TGCAGCTGCGAGGGGGGGCGGAGTGAAAAACTGTTTTTT
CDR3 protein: CSCEGGRSEKLFF

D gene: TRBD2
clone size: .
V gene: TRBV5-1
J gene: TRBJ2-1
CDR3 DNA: TGCGCCAGCAGCTTGGCCGTTCGGGCTAGCGGGGACAATGAGCAGTTCTTC
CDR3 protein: CASSLAVRASGDNEQFF

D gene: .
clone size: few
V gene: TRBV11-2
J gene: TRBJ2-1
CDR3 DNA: TGTGCCAGCAGCCCCAGGTCGGCGCCAGAGAAAACCTACAATGAGCAGTTCTTC
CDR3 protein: CASSPRSAPEKTYNEQFF

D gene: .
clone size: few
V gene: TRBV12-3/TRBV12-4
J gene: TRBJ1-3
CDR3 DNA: TGTGCCAGCAGCGGACCGACGAGCTCTGGAAACACCATATATTTT
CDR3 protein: CASSGPTSSGNTIYF

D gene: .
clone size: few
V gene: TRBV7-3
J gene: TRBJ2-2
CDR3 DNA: TGTGCCAGCAGCTCTGAACGAACCGCGAACACCGGGGAGCTGTTTTTT
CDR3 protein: CASSSERTANTGELFF

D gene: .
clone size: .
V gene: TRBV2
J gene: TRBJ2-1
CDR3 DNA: TGTGCCAGCAGTGAACCTAAGACAGACAATGAGCAGTTCTTC
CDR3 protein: CASSEPKTDNEQFF

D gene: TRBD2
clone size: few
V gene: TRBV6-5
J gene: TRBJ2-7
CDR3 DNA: TGTGCCAGCAGTTACTCGCCTAGCGGGAGCTACGAGCAGTACTTC
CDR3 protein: CASSYSPSGSYEQYF

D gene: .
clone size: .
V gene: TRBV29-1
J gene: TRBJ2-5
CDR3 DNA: TGCAGCGTTGTAAGGCCAGGGGCGGGGGAGACCCAGTACTTC
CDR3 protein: CSVVRPGAGETQYF

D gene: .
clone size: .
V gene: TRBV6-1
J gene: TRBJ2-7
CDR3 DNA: TGTGCCAGCAGTCCACCGGGACGGCAAAACTACGAGCAGTACTTC
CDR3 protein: CASSPPGRQNYEQYF

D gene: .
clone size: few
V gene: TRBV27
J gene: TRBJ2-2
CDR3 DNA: TGTGCCAGCAACCACGTGGGGGCCGGCACCGGGGAGCTGTTTTTT
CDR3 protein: CASNHVGAGTGELFF

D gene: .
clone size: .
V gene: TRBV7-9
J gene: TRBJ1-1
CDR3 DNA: TGTGCCAGCAGCCTGGGGGCAGGGGTGAAAACTGAAGCTTTCTTT
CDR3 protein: CASSLGAGVKTEAFF

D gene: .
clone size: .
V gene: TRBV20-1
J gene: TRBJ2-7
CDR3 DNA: TGCAGTGCCGTAACAGGGCTCTCCTACGAGCAGTACTTC
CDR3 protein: CSAVTGLSYEQYF

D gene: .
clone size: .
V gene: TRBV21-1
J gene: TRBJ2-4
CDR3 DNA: TGTGCCAGCCGGGATTACCGGGTTTTTAAAAACATTCAGTACTTC
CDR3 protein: CASRDYRVFKNIQYF

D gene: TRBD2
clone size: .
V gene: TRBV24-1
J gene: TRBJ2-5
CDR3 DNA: TGTGCCACCAGTGACACCCTAGCGGGATGGGAGACCCAGTACTTC
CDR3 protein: CATSDTLAGWETQYF

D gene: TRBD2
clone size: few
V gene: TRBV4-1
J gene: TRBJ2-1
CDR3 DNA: TGCGCCAGCAGCCAAGTGCTAGCGGACACCTCTCATGAGCAGTTCTTC
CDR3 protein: CASSQVLADTSHEQFF

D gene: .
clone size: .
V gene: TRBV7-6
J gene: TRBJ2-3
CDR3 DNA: TGTGCCAGCAGCTTAGCGCCCGGGGGCCTCAGCACAGATACGCAGTATTTT
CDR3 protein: CASSLAPGGLSTDTQYF

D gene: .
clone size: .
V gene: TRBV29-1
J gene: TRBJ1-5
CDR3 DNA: TGCAGCGTTGCTACAGGGCAGAATCAGCCCCAGCATTTT
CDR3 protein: CSVATGQNQPQHF

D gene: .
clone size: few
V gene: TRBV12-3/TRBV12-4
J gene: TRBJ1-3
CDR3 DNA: TGTGCCAGCAGTCCCTGGACACTCTTTTCTGGAAACACCATATATTTT
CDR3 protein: CASSPWTLFSGNTIYF

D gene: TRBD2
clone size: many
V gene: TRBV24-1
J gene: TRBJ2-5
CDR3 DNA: TGTGCCACCAGTGATTTAAGCGGGAATCAGGAGACCCAGTACTTC
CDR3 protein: CATSDLSGNQETQYF

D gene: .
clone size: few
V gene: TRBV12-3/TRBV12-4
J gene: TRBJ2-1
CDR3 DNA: TGTGCCAGCAGTACTCGAGGCCCCACCGACAATGAGCAGTTCTTC
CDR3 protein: CASSTRGPTDNEQFF

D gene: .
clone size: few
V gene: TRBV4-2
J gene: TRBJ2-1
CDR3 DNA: TGTGCCAGCAGCCAAGGAAGCCTAAAAGACAATGAGCAGTTCTTC
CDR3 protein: CASSQGSLKDNEQFF

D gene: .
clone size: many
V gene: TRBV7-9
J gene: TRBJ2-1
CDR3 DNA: TGTGCCAGCAGCCACAATGAGCAGTTCTTC
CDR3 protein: CASSHNEQFF

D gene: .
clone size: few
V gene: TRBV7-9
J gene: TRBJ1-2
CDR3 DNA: TGTGCCAGCAGCCCTAGACAGTCTGGCTATGGCTACACCTTC
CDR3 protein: CASSPRQSGYGYTF

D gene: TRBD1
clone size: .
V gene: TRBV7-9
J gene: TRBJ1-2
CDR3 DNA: TGTGCCAGCAGCCCCACCCCGGGACAGGGGGTCCAAGGCTACACCTTC
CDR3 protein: CASSPTPGQGVQGYTF

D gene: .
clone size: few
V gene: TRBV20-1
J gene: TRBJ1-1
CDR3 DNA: TGCAGTGCTACGGGTGGGAACACTGAAGCTTTCTTT
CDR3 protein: CSATGGNTEAFF

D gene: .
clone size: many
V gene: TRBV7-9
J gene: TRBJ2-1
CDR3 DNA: TGTGCCAGCAGCTACCACGGGTCTAAGGGCTACAATGAGCAGTTCTTC
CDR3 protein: CASSYHGSKGYNEQFF

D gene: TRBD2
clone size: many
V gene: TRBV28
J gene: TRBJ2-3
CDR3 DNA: TGTGCCAGCAGTTTGGGGCTAGCGGCTAGCACAGATACGCAGTATTTT
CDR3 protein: CASSLGLAASTDTQYF

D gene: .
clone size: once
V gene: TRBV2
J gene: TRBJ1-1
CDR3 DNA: TGTGCCAGCAGTGAATTCCACAACATGAACACTGAAGCTTTCTTT
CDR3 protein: CASSEFHNMNTEAFF

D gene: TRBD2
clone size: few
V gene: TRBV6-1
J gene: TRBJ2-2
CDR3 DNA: TGTGCCACAGAGCTCGGGGGGGCCAACACCGGGGAGCTGTTTTTT
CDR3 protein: CATELGGANTGELFF

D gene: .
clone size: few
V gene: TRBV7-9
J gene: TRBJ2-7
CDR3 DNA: TGTGCCAGCAGCTTAGACAGGTTGGGCGAGCAGTACTTC
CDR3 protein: CASSLDRLGEQYF